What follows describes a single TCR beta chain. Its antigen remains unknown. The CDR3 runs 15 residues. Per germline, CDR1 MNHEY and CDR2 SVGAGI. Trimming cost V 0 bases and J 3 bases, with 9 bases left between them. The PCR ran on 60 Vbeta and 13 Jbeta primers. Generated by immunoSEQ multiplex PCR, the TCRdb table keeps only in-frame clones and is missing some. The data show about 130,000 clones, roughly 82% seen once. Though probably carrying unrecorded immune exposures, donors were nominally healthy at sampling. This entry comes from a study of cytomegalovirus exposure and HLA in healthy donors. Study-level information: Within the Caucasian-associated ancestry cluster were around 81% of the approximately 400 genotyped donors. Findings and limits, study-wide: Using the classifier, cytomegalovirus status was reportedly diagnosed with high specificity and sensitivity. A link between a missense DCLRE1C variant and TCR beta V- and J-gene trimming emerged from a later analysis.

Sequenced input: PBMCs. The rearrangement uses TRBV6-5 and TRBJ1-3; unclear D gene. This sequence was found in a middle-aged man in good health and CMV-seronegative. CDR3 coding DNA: TGTGCCAGCAGTTACTCGTACGGTTATGGAAACACCATATATTTT. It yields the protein CASSYSYGYGNTIYF.